Following are 5 T cell receptor beta chains from one sample sequenced in a study of blood T cell repertoires in COVID-19. Data came from immunoSEQ multiplex PCR; TCRdb stores just in-frame clones and leaves some out. The sample has around 200,000 clones, approximately 87% seen once; the top ten hold roughly 3.3%. What was sequenced was peripheral blood. The receptors here all came from a man between 18 and 35 years old with active or convalescent COVID-19.

The chain couples TRBV11-2 to TRBJ2-5; D possibly corresponds to TRBD2 (6 bases). The CDR3 is 16 residues long. In germline, CDR1 is SGHAT, CDR2 FQNNGV. Trimming removed 5 bases from V and 3 bases from J, with 19 bases in between. This CDR3 is CASSAGGLSLKETQYF. The CDR3 DNA reads as TGTGCCAGCAGCGCCGGGGGACTTAGCCTAAAAGAGACCCAGTACTTC.

This rearrangement joins TRBV7-9 to TRBJ1-5; D unclear. Trimming took 5 bases from V and 3 from J, leaving 14 bases between them. Germline V CDR1 and CDR2: SEHNR, FQNEAQ (reference sequence). This CDR3 is built from 15 residues. CDR3 sequence: CASSPSEGPNQPQHF. The CDR3 DNA reads TGTGCCAGCAGCCCAAGTGAGGGCCCCAATCAGCCCCAGCATTTT.

This chain joins TRBV5-1 and TRBJ1-3; possible D gene TRBD1, 6 bases. The CDR3 covers 14 residues. Germline values: CDR1 SGHRS, CDR2 YFSETQ. The V end lost 4 bases, the J end lost 2 bases, and 10 bases lay between the germline ends. The CDR3 DNA reads TGCGCCAGCAGCCCACAGGGAACTGGAAACACCATATATTTT. This encodes CASSPQGTGNTIYF.

This clone is a singleton in its sample. This chain joins TRBV28 and TRBJ1-2; the match to TRBD1 covers 7 bases. In germline, CDR1 is MDHEN, CDR2 SYDVKM. This CDR3 has 14 residues. The junction had 9 bases not matched to a gene; V was cut back by 6 bases and J by 5 bases. For the CDR3, the DNA is TGTGCCAGCAGCGCTGGACAGGCAAGATATGGCTACACCTTC. Translation gives CASSAGQARYGYTF.

As for this clone: Mismatch with germline at one junction end may stem from a read error. The J gene is TRBJ1-6, the V gene TRBV28, with D possibly TRBD1 on 6 matching bases. The CDR3 is 14 residues long. The germline V gene encodes CDR1 MDHEN and CDR2 SYDVKM. CDR3 in amino acids: CASILGQGNSPLHF. The CDR3 DNA follows: TGTGCCAGCATTTTAGGGCAGGGGAATTCACCCCTCCACTTT.